Reported below is one T cell receptor (beta chain). The junction and the germline gene differ at one end; a read error may be behind it. TCRdb keeps only in-frame clones here, not all; method: immunoSEQ multiplex PCR. The repertoire holds around 60,000 clones, with about four fifths as singletons. The sample comes from a study of blood T cell repertoires in COVID-19. This TCR came from a human donor in a cohort sampled during active COVID-19. Sequenced material: peripheral blood.

The CDR3 protein is CASSPVSGDTIYF. CDR3 nucleotides: TGTGCCAGCTCCCCAGTCTCTGGAGACACCATATATTTT. V gene TRBV18 combines with J gene TRBJ1-3; D ambiguous. CDR1 KGHSH and CDR2 LQKENI come from the germline V gene. The CDR3 consists of 13 residues.